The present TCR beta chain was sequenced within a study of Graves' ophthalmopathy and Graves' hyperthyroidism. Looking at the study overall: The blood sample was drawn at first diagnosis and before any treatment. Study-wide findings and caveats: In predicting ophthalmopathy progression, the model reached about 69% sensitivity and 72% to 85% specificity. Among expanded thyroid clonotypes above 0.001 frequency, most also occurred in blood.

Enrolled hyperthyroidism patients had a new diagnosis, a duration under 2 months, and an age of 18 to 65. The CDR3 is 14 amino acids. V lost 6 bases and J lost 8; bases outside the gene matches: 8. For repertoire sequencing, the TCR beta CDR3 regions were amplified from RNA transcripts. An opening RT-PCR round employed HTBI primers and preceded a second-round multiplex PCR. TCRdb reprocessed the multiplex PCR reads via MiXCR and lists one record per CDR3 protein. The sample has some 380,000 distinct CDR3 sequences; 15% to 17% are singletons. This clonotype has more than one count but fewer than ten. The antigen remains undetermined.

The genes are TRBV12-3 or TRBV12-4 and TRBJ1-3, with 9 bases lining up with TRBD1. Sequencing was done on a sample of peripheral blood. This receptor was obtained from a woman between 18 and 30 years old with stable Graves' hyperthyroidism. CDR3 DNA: TGTGCCAGCAGACCGCCGGGACAGGGATACACCATATATTTT. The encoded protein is CASRPPGQGYTIYF.